This T cell receptor (beta chain) was documented in a study of shared clonotypes between healthy human individuals (dated by TCRdb to the early 2020s). In the study overall: The cohort comprised two women and three men aged 18 to 49 years. Per donor, three plates each were used for CD4 naive and CD4 memory, two for CD8 naive, and one for CD8 memory. Each donor's leukapheresis produced roughly between roughly 0.94 and 9.5 billion PBMCs. To estimate repertoire size and how much clonotypes are shared between individuals, the study performed deep sequencing of blood TCR repertoires from a few healthy adults. To increase sequencing depth and limit assay-specific biases, different laboratories used diverse techniques to prepare libraries and sequence TCR repertoires. The full study reports these points: Naive subsets generally had larger estimated clonotype richness than memory subsets did. Compared with non-shared clonotypes, clonotypes shared by all four sorted-subset donors had higher generation probabilities. About 4.5% of naive CD4, 3.5% of naive CD8, roughly 2.4% of memory CD4, and around 0.4% of memory CD8 clonotypes were shared across a few donors. Sampling was restricted to blood, and TCR repertoires in tissues likely differ from the TCR repertoires found in blood. Because the study included only a small number of donors, the genetic and exposure-history diversity represented was limited. Rarefaction of sorted-subset datasets indicated incomplete sequencing despite the large sequencing depth. Based on pairwise subsampling, the degree of clonotype sharing among donors was expected to be affected by sequencing depth.

V drops 5 bases and J drops 3 bases, leaving 14 bases in between. The cysteine opens and the phenylalanine closes a CDR3 of 13 amino acids. The only DNA kept is the CDR3, 39 bases in frame from the first base. The germline V gene encodes CDR1 GTSNPN and CDR2 SVGIG (reference sequence). The donors were healthy, HIV-negative adults with no recently reported acute infections or vaccinations. Every donor was a Caucasian adult residing in Nashville, Tennessee, USA. CD4+ T cells were enriched by magnetic negative selection, after which naive cells were positively selected on CD45RA and the negative fraction was taken as the memory subset. After blood collection by leukapheresis, PBMCs were isolated using Ficoll-Histopaque density gradient centrifugation and then cryopreserved in the vapor phase of liquid nitrogen. Purity and quantity of every magnetically sorted T cell population were checked by analytical flow cytometry. Genomic DNA was isolated from each sorted fraction and quantified by UV absorbance on a Nanodrop 2000c.

Using the deep immunoSEQ assay, TCR CDR3 regions were amplified from genomic DNA by multiplex PCR. For each cell subset, the extracted genomic DNA was distributed evenly across all wells of several immunoSEQ 96-well plates, and each plate served as one replicate. Each replicate PCR for sorted subsets received about 220 ng genomic DNA, equal to tens of thousands of T cell genomes. Purified libraries were quantified with a Qubit 3.0 fluorometer, sized on a Bioanalyzer 2100, and re-quantified with the KAPA Library Quantification kit. A separate single-read 150-cycle Illumina NextSeq 550 flow cell was used to sequence each immunoSEQ 96-well plate. On the study's bioinformatics: Because the immunoSEQ output included only junctional sequences and no quality scores, the filtering could not be the same as the filtering used for full-length reads. To assign V/J genes and CDR3, sequences were annotated using PyIR, a Python wrapper for IgBLAST v1.9, with IMGT germline references. Any read was removed if the V/J assignment was weak (E-value above 1e-6), the CDR3 was missing, or the read contained stop codons, out-of-frame junctions, or ambiguous translated residues. V3J clonotypes were defined as sequences sharing the same inferred V gene, J gene, and CDR3 amino acid sequence. The percentage overlap between two repertoires was calculated by dividing the number of shared unique clonotypes by the size of the smaller repertoire. Richness of each repertoire was evaluated using RTK rarefaction, the Chao1 estimator, and Recon v2.1 estimates of unobserved clonotypes. For all TCRbeta clonotypes obtained by the gDNA method from a few donors, generation probabilities were computed with OLGA. Sourced from immuneACCESS, this table was stored by TCRdb with only in-frame sequences that have V and J called. A share of the clones is absent; for the studies checked, an unresolved V gene accounts for under half, and the remainder has no known explanation. The V and J calls and clone size come from that table; D and trimming were worked out from the DNA. Present in this sample are approximately 2.4 million clones, about 94% of which were seen just once. The biggest ten clones account for less than 0.15% of the sample.

Turning to this clone: Its binding antigen is unknown. Base quality data are lacking; no much larger clone is found one base away.

The TCR comes from a young man in good health. Rearrangement joined TRBV30 to TRBJ2-7; the D gene is perhaps TRBD2, on 5 matching bases. The sequenced material came from naive CD4+ T cells sorted from blood. The sample's cell subset or site label, decoded: CD45RA+ positively selected. The sequence in DNA is TGTGCCTGGGGGGAGAGGCGGTTCTACGAGCAGTACTTC. This encodes CAWGERRFYEQYF. With all but the CDR3 taken from the reference TRBV30 and TRBJ2-7 genes, the full variable domain is: SQTIHQWPATLVQPVGSPLSLECTVEGTSNPNLYWYRQAAGRGLQLLFYSVGIGQISSEVPQNLSASRPQDRQFILSSKKLLLSDSGFYLCAWGERRFYEQYFGPGTRLTVT.